These 5 T cell receptor beta chains came from one sample sequenced in a study of T cells after yellow fever vaccination. TCRdb re-called the 5' RACE reads with MiXCR, one entry per CDR3 protein. The table shows around 300,000 distinct CDR3 sequences, with approximately 4% occurring only once. Sequenced here: PBMCs, sampled 5 days after the yellow fever booster vaccination. Source of these receptors: a young man who received the YFV17D yellow fever vaccine.

In its sample, this clonotype was seen a few times. The CDR3 DNA follows: TGCAGTGCTAGCTTCGGGAGGTTTAGCGGGGGGGCAATGATAGATACGCAGTATTTT. Its translation is CSASFGRFSGGAMIDTQYF. V is TRBV20-1 and J is TRBJ2-3; 11 nucleotides match TRBD2. The CDR3 spans 19 residues. The germline V gene encodes CDR1 DFQATT and CDR2 SNEGSKA (reference sequence). Trimming took 3 bases from V and 5 from J; bases not matched to a gene: 19.

This clonotype was detected ten times or more. This chain uses TRBV15 with TRBJ2-7; 9 bases agree with TRBD1. Germline lookup yields CDR1 LNHNV and CDR2 YYDKDF (reference sequence). V was clipped by 0 bases and J by 7 bases; unmatched bases: 10. The CDR3 is made up of 16 amino acids. CDR3 DNA: TGTGCCACCAGCAGAGATCTGACAGGGGGTCGGCGGGAGCAGTACTTC. Its translation is CATSRDLTGGRREQYF.

This clonotype was observed a handful of times. The chain links TRBV5-6 to TRBJ2-5, with TRBD2 as a possible D gene (5 bases). Germline lookup yields CDR1 SGHDT and CDR2 YYEEEE. This CDR3 comprises 13 residues. Trimming pared 6 bases from V and 1 base from J, leaving 10 bases between. CDR3 sequence reads: CASTRTAQETQYF. CDR3 coding DNA: TGTGCCAGCACCCGGACTGCCCAAGAGACCCAGTACTTC.

The rearrangement joins TRBV12-3 or TRBV12-4 to TRBJ2-6; the D gene is possibly TRBD2 (6 bases). The CDR3 covers 16 residues. With 2 bases removed from V and 0 bases from J, the gap between germline ends came to 8 bases. CDR3 protein: CASSLFGGSGANVLTF. In DNA, the CDR3 is TGTGCCAGCAGTTTATTCGGGGGCTCTGGGGCCAACGTCCTGACTTTC.

This clonotype was found a few times. The V gene is TRBV4-1, the J gene TRBJ2-7, with D possibly called TRBD1 or TRBD2 (5 bases each). CDR1 and CDR2 from the germline V gene are MGHRA and YSYEKL. Deletions cut 3 bases from V and 7 bases from J, with 19 bases between. CDR3 length equals 15 residues. The CDR3: CASSHGYKGTWEQYF. For the CDR3, the DNA is TGCGCCAGCAGCCATGGGTACAAGGGGACGTGGGAGCAGTACTTC.